This TCR beta chain stems from a study of glioma-infiltrating T cells after dendritic cell vaccination (dated by TCRdb to between 2015 and 2016). For context, the study as a whole: The cohort comprised around 15 glioblastoma patients from Phase I and II dendritic cell vaccination trials, 9 newly diagnosed and 6 with recurrent disease. Autologous tumor lysate-pulsed dendritic cell vaccination was administered to the patients between about 2003 and 2013. The vaccine was prepared from monocyte-derived dendritic cells that were cultured for seven days with IL-4 and GM-CSF and then pulsed overnight with autologous tumor lysate. Each patient was given three intradermal dendritic cell vaccine injections, spaced two weeks apart, in the arm below the axilla. Deep sequencing of TCR beta CDR3 regions was used to quantify tumor-infiltrating lymphocyte content and compare tumor and blood repertoires in dendritic cell-vaccinated glioblastoma patients. TCR sequencing metrics, including TIL content and tumor-blood repertoire overlap, were correlated with survival after dendritic cell vaccination.

TCRB CDR3 regions were amplified from about 1.9 ug genomic DNA, or all available DNA if less, using the immunoSEQ assay. For multiplex PCR, 60 forward primers for TCR V beta segments and 13 reverse primers for J beta segments were used. To estimate the number of reads per starting template, synthetic control templates were added to each sample at limiting dilution. The Illumina HiSeq System generated sequencing reads of 87 bp. As for how the authors treated the data: To remove PCR and sequencing errors, closely related sequences were merged with a nearest neighbor algorithm. TCR overlap was defined as the percentage of unique tumor TCR beta sequences that were also present in the same patient's peripheral blood. The table was pulled from immuneACCESS by TCRdb, which kept in-frame rearrangements only. Such tables lose some clones; where checked, under half of the loss comes from unresolved V genes, and the rest has no known cause. V and J calls and clone size are copied from that table; D and trimming were computed from the DNA. The sample table lists some 100,000 clones, more than 75% of them with a count of one. About 2.9% of the sample is in the top ten clones.

Patients were selected for having adequate residual fresh-frozen tumor tissue and more than two years of available survival data. An isocitrate dehydrogenase mutation was not carried by any of the glioblastoma patients, although molecular status was otherwise variable. PBMC collection took place before vaccination, two weeks after the third vaccination, and at tumor progression if progression occurred. The Qiagen DNeasy Blood extraction Kit was used for extraction of genomic DNA. The germline V gene gives CDR1 as SGHTA and CDR2 as FQGTGA. From the cysteine through the phenylalanine, the CDR3 covers 14 amino acids. CDR3 DNA only is kept here, 42 bases in frame from base 1. V is clipped by 5 bases and J by 0 bases, and the sequence between their germline boundaries is 10 bases long. General study outcomes and caveats: TCR clonality showed no direct relationship with survival, which suggests that a diverse polyclonal response may be important. The cohort was small and heterogeneous, few patients had complete blood and tumor sets, and even fewer had initial-recurrent tumor pairs. Longer time to progression and overall survival after dendritic cell vaccination were predicted by higher estimated pretreatment TIL content. The three-group TCR overlap response model was characterized as speculative, and prospective validation of the model was stated to be required.

This clone came up once. This clone's antigen is unknown. No much larger clonotype is one base removed from it; base qualities were not supplied. The source of this sequence is a human donor with glioblastoma. The rearranged segments are TRBV7-3 and TRBJ1-2; D gene: possibly TRBD1, on 6 matching bases. Source: blood, taken before dendritic cell vaccination. Read as DNA, the sequence is TGTGCCAGCAGCACGGCAGGGGCTAACTATGGCTACACCTTC. Translated, it reads CASSTAGANYGYTF.